These 28 T cell receptor beta chains originate from one sample sequenced in a study of cytomegalovirus exposure and HLA in healthy donors. It was with 60 Vbeta and 13 Jbeta primers that the PCR ran. Produced via immunoSEQ multiplex PCR; TCRdb's table is partial and in-frame only. The data contain over 90,000 clones, about 70% of them singletons. Sequenced sample: PBMCs. The origin of the receptors is a woman aged 70 to 79 in good health and CMV-seropositive.

This clone has just a few counts. The rearrangement links TRBV28 to TRBJ2-7, with D maybe TRBD1 (5 bases). This CDR3 contains 15 residues. Looked up from germline, CDR1 is MDHEN and CDR2 is SYDVKM. Trimming took 6 bases from V and 3 from J, leaving 18 bases between them. The CDR3 nucleotides read TGTGCCAGCAGAACCACGCAGGGCGCTCACTACGAGCAGTACTTC. This translates into CASRTTQGAHYEQYF.

In this sample, this clone turned up a few times. The chain links TRBV28 to TRBJ1-4; a possible D gene is TRBD1 (6 bases). Germline V gene data show CDR1 as MDHEN and CDR2 as SYDVKM. The V end was cut by 6 bases, the J end by 4 bases, with 12 bases between. The CDR3 has 14 amino acids. CDR3 in amino acids: CASSPDSLNEKLFF. CDR3 DNA sequence: TGTGCCAGCAGCCCGGACAGTCTTAATGAAAAACTGTTTTTT. Filled out from reference TRBV28 and TRBJ1-4, the complete variable domain reads DVKVTQSSRYLVKRTGEKVFLECVQDMDHENMFWYRQDPGLGLRLIYFSYDVKMKEKGDIPEGYSVSREKKERFSLILESASTNQTSMYLCASSPDSLNEKLFFGSGTQLSVL.

The genes are TRBV5-8 and TRBJ1-4; TRBD1 agrees at 8 bases. CDR1 is SGHTS and CDR2 is YDEGEE in the germline V gene. The CDR3 is 15 amino acids. V lost 4 bases and J lost 4; bases outside the gene matches: 6. The CDR3 loop is CASSPWTGSNEKLFF. CDR3 DNA: TGTGCCAGCAGCCCCTGGACAGGGAGTAATGAAAAACTGTTTTTT.

The rearrangement links TRBV7-3 to TRBJ2-7; 7 bases are shared with TRBD1. The CDR3 is 17 residues long. Germline-derived CDR1 and CDR2 are SGHTA and FQGTGA. The V segment lost 4 bases and the J segment 2 bases; nucleotides outside the gene matches: 14. CDR3 protein: CASSSYGLQGVPYEQYF. The CDR3 DNA sequence: TGTGCCAGCAGCTCCTATGGATTGCAGGGGGTACCCTACGAGCAGTACTTC.

The chain combines TRBV28 with TRBJ2-5, with 8 bases matching TRBD1. Trimming at V came to 6 bases and at J to 1 base, leaving 4 bases not matched to a gene. This CDR3 is 14 amino acids long. The germline CDR1 and CDR2 sequences are MDHEN and SYDVKM. CDR3 loop: CASRTTGGQETQYF. CDR3 bases: TGTGCCAGCAGGACCACAGGGGGCCAAGAGACCCAGTACTTC.

The genes are TRBV11-3 and TRBJ2-1; 9 bases are shared with TRBD2. Germline V gene data show CDR1 as SGHNT and CDR2 as YENEEA. The CDR3 contains 15 residues. V lost 0 bases, J lost 8 bases, and 5 bases stayed unmatched. The CDR3 nucleotides are TGTGCCAGCAGCTTAGAGCTAGCGGGGAGGGATGAGCAGTTCTTC. The encoded protein is CASSLELAGRDEQFF. Based on the CDR3 plus reference TRBV11-3 and TRBJ2-1, the full variable domain is EAGVVQSPRYKIIEKKQPVAFWCNPISGHNTLYWYLQNLGQGPELLIRYENEEAVDDSQLPKDRFSAERLKGVDSTLKIQPAELGDSAVYLCASSLELAGRDEQFFGPGTRLTVL.

This chain joins TRBV18 and TRBJ1-6, with D possibly matching TRBD1 (6 bases). V was shortened by 6 bases and J by 4 bases, with 7 bases between the two germline ends. The length of the CDR3 is 13 residues. Per the germline V gene, CDR1 is KGHSH and CDR2 is LQKENI. The CDR3 region has the DNA TGTGCCAGCTCGGACAGATATAATTCACCCCTCCACTTT. It specifies CASSDRYNSPLHF.

This clone appeared once. V is TRBV29-1 and J is TRBJ1-5; 12 bases match TRBD1. Germline-derived CDR1 and CDR2 are SQVTM and ANQGSEA. J was trimmed by 3 bases and V by 6 bases; bases with no gene match: 3. The CDR3 length is 14 residues. The CDR3: CSVGTGGVNQPQHF. CDR3 DNA: TGCAGCGTGGGGACAGGGGGCGTCAATCAGCCCCAGCATTTT.

The genes are TRBV2 and TRBJ1-4, with D tentatively TRBD1 (5 bases). V was clipped by 3 bases and J by 4 bases, with 9 bases between them. CDR1 SNHLY and CDR2 FYNNEI come from the germline V gene. This CDR3 has 14 amino acids. CDR3: CASSEVGGNEKLFF. DNA for the CDR3: TGTGCCAGCAGTGAGGTGGGGGGTAATGAAAAACTGTTTTTT.

The rearrangement uses TRBV5-4 and TRBJ1-3; 7 bases agree with TRBD1. The V gene's germline CDR1 is SGHNT and CDR2 YYREEE (reference sequence). Unmatched junction bases numbered 6, after V lost 4 bases and J lost 5 bases. This CDR3 has 14 amino acids. The CDR3 loop reads CASSADRVRNTIYF. CDR3 nucleotides: TGTGCCAGCAGCGCCGACAGGGTTAGAAACACCATATATTTT.

The rearrangement links TRBV28 to TRBJ1-5, with D maybe TRBD1 (6 bases). V lost 5 bases and J lost 0, with 23 bases in between. The CDR3 runs 19 residues. Germline loops: CDR1 MDHEN, CDR2 SYDVKM. The CDR3 loop reads CASSPQRPRTAPSNQPQHF. DNA for the CDR3: TGTGCCAGCAGTCCCCAACGACCCCGGACAGCACCTAGCAATCAGCCCCAGCATTTT.

V is TRBV4-1 and J is TRBJ2-7, with D perhaps matching TRBD1 (5 bases). This CDR3 region has 14 residues. Germline assignment: CDR1 MGHRA and CDR2 YSYEKL. Trimming took 1 base from V and 6 from J, leaving 13 bases between them. CDR3 region: CASSQGQGGSEQYF. The CDR3 DNA follows: TGCGCCAGCAGCCAAGGGCAGGGTGGTAGCGAGCAGTACTTC.

The rearrangement uses TRBV4-2 and TRBJ2-6, with a weak D call TRBD1 (5 bases). Trimming stripped 3 bases from V and 1 base from J, with 10 bases between. Germline values: CDR1 LGHNA, CDR2 YNFKEQ. The CDR3 runs to 16 residues. Here the CDR3 reads CASSQSPGSGANVLTF. CDR3 nucleotides: TGTGCCAGCAGCCAGTCGCCAGGGTCTGGGGCCAACGTCCTGACTTTC.

The chain joins TRBV15 to TRBJ1-1; maybe TRBD1 (6 bases). From germline, CDR1 is LNHNV and CDR2 YYDKDF (reference sequence). Trimming shortened V by 5 bases and J by 5 bases, and 18 bases separated the two germline ends. The CDR3 runs 15 residues. CDR3 DNA sequence: TGTGCCACCAGCGATCGGGGGGGCGTCGGTACTGAAGCTTTCTTT. Translated, it gives CATSDRGGVGTEAFF.

V usage is TRBV7-8 and J usage is TRBJ2-2, with a possible D match to TRBD2 (5 bases). V gave up 5 bases and J gave up 6 bases, with 16 bases separating them. CDR1 SGHVS and CDR2 FQNEAQ come from the germline V gene. This CDR3 region has 15 residues. The CDR3: CASSPPWARAGELFF. The CDR3 region has the DNA TGTGCCAGCAGCCCCCCCTGGGCGAGGGCCGGGGAGCTGTTTTTT.

The chain is built from TRBV7-9 and TRBJ2-7; tentatively, D is TRBD1 (7 bases). The CDR3 has 14 residues. The germline CDR1 and CDR2 sequences are SEHNR and FQNEAQ (reference sequence). V was clipped by 10 bases and J by 2 bases, with 18 bases between them. CDR3 in DNA: TGTGCCAAGGAGGAGGGGGCCCTTCCCTACGAGCAGTACTTC. This gives the protein CAKEEGALPYEQYF.

The CDR3 loop is CASSTHQGTYEQYF. In nucleotides, the CDR3 is TGTGCCAGCAGTACCCATCAGGGGACCTACGAGCAGTACTTC. The chain couples TRBV28 to TRBJ2-7, with D perhaps matching TRBD1 (6 bases). The CDR3 length is 14 residues. V was shortened by 5 bases and J by 2 bases, with 13 bases between the two germline ends. Germline V gene lookup returns CDR1 MDHEN and CDR2 SYDVKM.

J is TRBJ1-1 and V is TRBV7-3; a weak D match, TRBD1 (5 bases). Trimming stripped 3 bases from V and 4 bases from J, with 12 bases between. Germline CDR1 SGHTA, CDR2 FQGTGA. The CDR3 has 14 amino acids. The CDR3, as DNA: TGTGCCAGCAGCTTGGGAGGGGTGGGCACTGAAGCTTTCTTT. It specifies CASSLGGVGTEAFF.

This chain links TRBV9 with TRBJ2-7; D is perhaps TRBD2 (6 bases). Germline V gene lookup returns CDR1 SGDLS and CDR2 YYNGEE. The V and J ends lost 2 bases and 3 bases respectively, with 12 bases between them. There are 14 residues in the CDR3. The CDR3 sequence is CASSVGGTDYEQYF. In nucleotides, the CDR3 is TGTGCCAGCAGCGTGGGCGGGACTGACTACGAGCAGTACTTC.

This clone came up many times. V gene TRBV5-4 combines with J gene TRBJ2-5, with TRBD2 matching 7 bases. The CDR3 is 15 amino acids. The germline CDR1 and CDR2 sequences are SGHNT and YYREEE (reference sequence). The trim removed 5 bases at V and 4 bases at J, leaving 11 bases unmatched. CDR3 DNA sequence: TGTGCCAGCAGTCAGGCTAGCGGAATAGGAGAGACCCAGTACTTC. Protein product: CASSQASGIGETQYF. Supplemented by reference TRBV5-4 and TRBJ2-5, the full variable domain reads ETGVTQSPTHLIKTRGQQVTLRCSSQSGHNTVSWYQQALGQGPQFIFQYYREEENGRGNFPPRFSGLQFPNYSSELNVNALELDDSALYLCASSQASGIGETQYFGPGTRLLVL.

The chain recombines TRBV9 with TRBJ2-5; 8 bases line up with TRBD2. Germline V gives CDR1 SGDLS, CDR2 YYNGEE. The length of the CDR3 is 14 residues. V trimming: 2 bases; J trimming: 4 bases; junction bases outside the gene matches: 4. The CDR3 here is CASSVGRVGETQYF. The DNA for the CDR3 is TGTGCCAGCAGCGTCGGGAGGGTAGGAGAGACCCAGTACTTC. Looking up the rest from reference TRBV9 and TRBJ2-5 gives the full variable domain: DSGVTQTPKHLITATGQRVTLRCSPRSGDLSVYWYQQSLDQGLQFLIQYYNGEERAKGNILERFSAQQFPDLHSELNLSSLELGDSALYFCASSVGRVGETQYFGPGTRLLVL.

The chain has TRBV19 and TRBJ2-1, with 12 bases fitting TRBD1. CDR3 length equals 16 residues. CDR1 is LNHDA and CDR2 is SQIVND in the germline V gene (reference sequence). V lost 2 bases, J lost 5 bases, and 4 bases stayed unmatched. The CDR3 DNA reads TGTGCCAGTAGTATAAGGGGACAGGGGGCAGACAATGAGCAGTTCTTC. It yields the protein CASSIRGQGADNEQFF.

V is TRBV7-9 and J is TRBJ2-7, with TRBD1 as a possible D gene (6 bases). This CDR3 contains 16 residues. The germline V gene has CDR1 SEHNR and CDR2 FQNEAQ (reference sequence). V was shortened by 4 bases and J by 2 bases, with 18 bases between the two germline ends. For the CDR3, the DNA is TGTGCCAGCAGCTCAGACCTCCGGGACATAACCTACGAGCAGTACTTC. It specifies CASSSDLRDITYEQYF.

V gene TRBV28 combines with J gene TRBJ2-3; 8 nucleotides match TRBD1. V was clipped by 2 bases and J by 4 bases; unmatched bases: 2. The germline gives CDR1 MDHEN, CDR2 SYDVKM. This CDR3 is built from 14 residues. CDR3 DNA: TGTGCCAGCAGTTTAGGACAGGGTCCAGATACGCAGTATTTT. Amino acids: CASSLGQGPDTQYF. The entire variable domain, with the rest obtained from reference TRBV28 and TRBJ2-3, is as follows: DVKVTQSSRYLVKRTGEKVFLECVQDMDHENMFWYRQDPGLGLRLIYFSYDVKMKEKGDIPEGYSVSREKKERFSLILESASTNQTSMYLCASSLGQGPDTQYFGPGTRLTVL.

The V and J genes are TRBV11-2 and TRBJ2-5, with 9 bases matching TRBD2. The germline V gene encodes CDR1 SGHAT and CDR2 FQNNGV. The CDR3 runs to 16 residues. Trimming removed 3 bases from V and 5 bases from J; junction bases left unmatched: 10. The CDR3 sequence: CASSFLGGGVTETQYF. DNA for the CDR3: TGTGCCAGCAGCTTCCTTGGCGGGGGGGTGACGGAGACCCAGTACTTC.

The rearrangement uses TRBV19 and TRBJ1-5; D unresolved. Germline V gene data show CDR1 as LNHDA and CDR2 as SQIVND (reference sequence). V lost 4 bases and J 1 base, leaving 11 bases between the germline ends. There are 15 residues in the CDR3. CDR3: CASSRLAESNQPQHF. In nucleotides, the CDR3 is TGTGCCAGTAGTAGGCTAGCAGAAAGCAATCAGCCCCAGCATTTT.

J is TRBJ2-7 and V is TRBV9; 10 bases align to TRBD2. Germline trimming cut 3 bases from V and 5 bases from J; bases unmatched to any gene: 5. The CDR3 is 14 amino acids. Germline values: CDR1 SGDLS, CDR2 YYNGEE. CDR3 residues: CASSATGTSDEQYF. For the CDR3, the DNA is TGTGCCAGCAGCGCTACCGGGACTAGCGACGAGCAGTACTTC.

The chain uses TRBV11-2 and TRBJ2-2; D perhaps matches TRBD1 (6 bases). V lost 1 base and J lost 5, with 17 bases in between. This CDR3 is built from 17 residues. CDR1 is SGHAT and CDR2 is FQNNGV in the germline V gene. CDR3 in DNA: TGTGCCAGCAGCTTAGGTTCCGGGGCAGGGGCTACCGGGGAGCTGTTTTTT. Translation gives CASSLGSGAGATGELFF.